This passage covers 26 T cell receptor beta chains from one sample sequenced in a study of regulatory T cells in long-lasting Graves disease. The time point denotes: persistent/refractory GD, antithyroid drugs over 5 years with positive TRAb. The TCR library used RNA extracted from PBMCs. Libraries of TCR beta came from iRepertoire HTBI primers plus Arm-PCR of CDR3 regions. TCRdb re-derived calls from the multiplex PCR reads in MiXCR, one entry per CDR3 protein. The sample contains over 650,000 distinct CDR3 sequences, 30% of which appear only once. The sequencing here drew on peripheral blood mononuclear cells (PBMCs), taken when the disease was refractory, from a patient treated with antithyroid drugs. The receptor set was obtained from a female donor with Graves disease.

This clonotype has more than one count but fewer than ten. The chain carries TRBV7-2 and TRBJ1-5, with D possibly being TRBD1 (5 bases). Deletions cut 2 bases from V and 7 bases from J, with 15 bases between. Per germline, CDR1 SGHTA and CDR2 FQGNSA. This CDR3 spans 15 amino acids. CDR3 nucleotides: TGTGCCAGCAGCTTATCAGGGCCCAGTAGGCAGCCCCAGCATTTT. Encoded protein: CASSLSGPSRQPQHF.

V is TRBV11-3 and J is TRBJ2-7; 12 bases are shared with TRBD1. The CDR3 has 15 amino acids. CDR1 and CDR2 from the germline V gene are SGHNT and YENEEA. With 5 bases clipped from V and 5 bases from J, the junction kept 7 bases outside the gene matches. CDR3 nucleotides: TGTGCCAGCAGCGTGGGACAGGGGGCGACCCACGAGCAGTACTTC. This sequence encodes CASSVGQGATHEQYF. Complete variable domain (other parts from reference TRBV11-3 and TRBJ2-7): EAGVVQSPRYKIIEKKQPVAFWCNPISGHNTLYWYLQNLGQGPELLIRYENEEAVDDSQLPKDRFSAERLKGVDSTLKIQPAELGDSAVYLCASSVGQGATHEQYFGPGTRLTVT.

The chain joins TRBV6-5 to TRBJ1-6, with D uncertain. The CDR3 spans 16 residues. Germline V gives CDR1 MNHEY, CDR2 SVGAGI. The V and J ends lost 4 bases and 3 bases respectively, with 13 bases between them. The chain's CDR3 is CASSSVLGFYNSPLHF. Written as DNA, the CDR3 is TGTGCCAGCAGTTCAGTACTGGGTTTCTATAATTCACCCCTCCACTTT.

The chain recombines TRBV12-3 or TRBV12-4 with TRBJ2-1, with a tentative D call TRBD1 (6 bases). CDR3 length: 14 residues. Deletions cut 6 bases from V and 2 bases from J, with 11 bases between. DNA for the CDR3: TGTGCCAGCAGGGGACAATTGACCTACAATGAGCAGTTCTTC. This sequence encodes CASRGQLTYNEQFF.

The genes are TRBV11-2 and TRBJ1-1, with 9 bases identical to TRBD1. V lost 5 bases and J lost 5; bases outside the gene matches: 12. The CDR3 sequence is 16 residues long. Germline CDR1 is SGHAT and CDR2 is FQNNGV. The CDR3 protein is CASSVYRGPFGTEAFF. CDR3 bases: TGTGCCAGCAGCGTATACAGGGGGCCCTTCGGTACTGAAGCTTTCTTT. Supplemented by reference TRBV11-2 and TRBJ1-1, the full variable domain reads EAGVAQSPRYKIIEKRQSVAFWCNPISGHATLYWYQQILGQGPKLLIQFQNNGVVDDSQLPKDRFSAERLKGVDSTLKIQPAKLEDSAVYLCASSVYRGPFGTEAFFGQGTRLTVV.

This clonotype was found a few times. The chain has TRBV6-5 and TRBJ1-1, with no clear D. In germline, CDR1 is MNHEY, CDR2 SVGAGI. Trimming removed 2 bases at V and 3 bases at J, with 7 bases between. This CDR3 comprises 13 residues. The CDR3 here is CASSYVGDTEAFF. CDR3 in DNA: TGTGCCAGCAGTTACGTTGGGGACACTGAAGCTTTCTTT.

Notes on this clonotype: At one boundary the junction diverges from the germline segment, which might be a read error. The chain uses TRBV18 and TRBJ1-6, with D tentatively TRBD1 (5 bases). The CDR3 has 16 amino acids. CDR1 KGHSH and CDR2 LQKENI come from the germline V gene. The CDR3 here is CASSQLQGSYNPPLHF. The CDR3 nucleotides read TGTGCCAGCTCGCAACTGCAGGGTTCCTATAATCCACCCCTCCACTTT. The full variable domain, completed using reference TRBV18 and TRBJ1-6, is NAGVMQNPRHLVRRRGQEARLRCSPMKGHSHVYWYRQLPEEGLKFMVYLQKENIIDESGMPKERFSAEFPKEGPSILRIQQVVRGDSAAYFCASSQLQGSYNPPLHFGNGTRLTVT.

This clonotype has a handful of counts. CDR3: CSYIREVARNTEAFF. CDR3 coding DNA: TGCAGCTACATCAGGGAGGTAGCTAGGAACACTGAAGCTTTCTTT. J is TRBJ1-1 and V is TRBV29-1; D perhaps matches TRBD1 (5 bases). The V end lost 8 bases, the J end lost 1 base, and 20 bases lay between the germline ends. Germline values: CDR1 SQVTM, CDR2 ANQGSEA. The CDR3 runs 15 residues.

This clonotype has just a few counts. The chain joins TRBV29-1 to TRBJ1-1, with a possible D match to TRBD1 (5 bases). This CDR3 has 13 residues. The V gene lost 4 bases and the J gene lost 0 bases, with 9 bases spanning the gap. Germline V lookup: CDR1 SQVTM, CDR2 ANQGSEA. The CDR3 nucleotides read TGCAGCGTTGCAGGGCTACTGAACACTGAAGCTTTCTTT. Translating it yields CSVAGLLNTEAFF.

The chain recombines TRBV11-3 with TRBJ2-7; 8 bases agree with TRBD2. V trimming: 0 bases; J trimming: 2 bases; junction bases outside the gene matches: 9. Looked up from germline, CDR1 is SGHNT and CDR2 is YENEEA. The CDR3 sequence is 17 residues long. Here the CDR3 reads CASSLDPGAGEPYEQYF. The CDR3 DNA is TGTGCCAGCAGCTTAGATCCGGGAGCGGGAGAACCCTACGAGCAGTACTTC.

V usage is TRBV6-9 and J usage is TRBJ2-7, with 8 nucleotides matching TRBD1. The CDR3 runs 15 residues. Germline values: CDR1 MNHGY, CDR2 SVAAGI. Trimming cost V 3 bases and J 2 bases; bases outside gene matches: 6. The CDR3 region has the DNA TGTGCCAGCAGTTACAGCACAGGGGGTACCTACGAGCAGTACTTC. Translating gives CASSYSTGGTYEQYF.

CDR3 sequence (DNA): TGTGCCAGTAGTATAGGCGACAGGGAGAGTGGCTACACCTTC. It is translated as CASSIGDRESGYTF. The J gene is TRBJ1-2, the V gene TRBV19; TRBD1 matches 7 bases. Germline V gives CDR1 LNHDA, CDR2 SQIVND (reference sequence). The CDR3 has 14 amino acids. With V trimmed by 1 base and J by 7 bases, 6 bases remained unmatched.

Worth noting for this clonotype: A much larger clone lies a single base off, so this may be a read error. The chain links TRBV29-1 to TRBJ2-7; weak D call: TRBD1 (5 bases). The ends were cut back, 1 base at V and 9 bases at J, with 13 bases in the middle. Germline assignment: CDR1 SQVTM and CDR2 ANQGSEA. The CDR3 runs to 12 residues. CDR3 sequence (DNA): TGCAGCGTTGAAGGACAGACGGGCGCGCAGTACTTC. Protein: CSVEGQTGAQYF.

This clonotype showed up just a few times. V gene TRBV9 combines with J gene TRBJ1-4; 10 bases fit TRBD1. Germline V CDR1 and CDR2: SGDLS, YYNGEE. The CDR3 length is 18 residues. V lost 3 bases, J lost 2 bases, and 10 bases stayed unmatched. The CDR3 sequence: CASSATRTGGKTNEKLFF. CDR3 in DNA: TGTGCCAGCAGCGCAACCAGGACAGGGGGGAAGACTAATGAAAAACTGTTTTTT.

The chain carries TRBV19 and TRBJ2-4; D may be TRBD1 or TRBD2 (6 bases each). Per germline, CDR1 LNHDA and CDR2 SQIVND (reference sequence). CDR3 length equals 14 residues. Trimming left V 5 bases short and J 11 bases short, with 19 bases between. The CDR3 spells CASSPREGGNVQYF. CDR3 nucleotides: TGTGCCAGTAGTCCGCGGGAAGGGGGTAACGTTCAGTACTTC.

The genes are TRBV7-2 and TRBJ2-4, with TRBD2 identical over 8 bases. J was trimmed by 14 bases and V by 0 bases; bases with no gene match: 12. CDR1 SGHTA and CDR2 FQGNSA come from the germline V gene. CDR3 length: 15 amino acids. For the CDR3, the DNA is TGTGCCAGCAGCTTAGCAGCATCAGCGGGGGACTTGGAGTACTTC. The encoded protein is CASSLAASAGDLEYF. The full variable domain, completed using reference TRBV7-2 and TRBJ2-4, is GAGVSQSPSNKVTEKGKDVELRCDPISGHTALYWYRQSLGQGLEFLIYFQGNSAPDKSGLPSDRFSAERTGGSVSTLTIQRTQQEDSAVYLCASSLAASAGDLEYFGAGTRLSVL.

This clonotype was counted many times. The V and J genes are TRBV6-1 and TRBJ1-2; D remains ambiguous. The CDR3 length is 13 residues. CDR1 MNHNS and CDR2 SASEGT come from the germline V gene. V shed 6 bases and J shed 7 bases, with 15 bases lying between them. In nucleotides, the CDR3 is TGTGCCAGCAGGAATAGGGAAGTGGGTGGCTACACCTTC. Translation: CASRNREVGGYTF.

This clonotype was counted a few times. The J gene is TRBJ2-7, the V gene TRBV3-1, with a tentative D call TRBD2 (5 bases). Deletions cut 1 base from V and 1 base from J, with 8 bases between. Germline V gene sequence: CDR1 LGHDT, CDR2 YNNKEL (reference sequence). CDR3 length: 14 amino acids. The CDR3 is CASSQVSGSYEQYF. The CDR3 nucleotides read TGTGCCAGCAGCCAAGTCTCGGGATCCTACGAGCAGTACTTC.

This clonotype was counted a few times. The chain has TRBV25-1 and TRBJ1-2; 10 nucleotides align to TRBD1. This CDR3 contains 14 residues. Trimming cost V 6 bases and J 3 bases; bases outside gene matches: 4. Germline-derived CDR1 and CDR2 are MGHDK and SYGVNS. CDR3 coding DNA: TGTGCCAGCAGCCACGACAGGGGGCACTATGGCTACACCTTC. Amino acid sequence: CASSHDRGHYGYTF.

This clonotype was observed a few times. This chain joins TRBV28 and TRBJ1-5; D is possibly TRBD1 (5 bases). This CDR3 has 13 amino acids. Looked up from germline, CDR1 is MDHEN and CDR2 is SYDVKM. Between the trimmed V and J ends, which lost 7 bases and 5 bases, there was a span of 12 bases. The CDR3 sequence: CASIPGGDQPQHF. The CDR3 coding sequence is TGTGCCAGCATTCCCGGGGGTGATCAGCCCCAGCATTTT.

This chain uses TRBV5-1 with TRBJ2-6, with D maybe TRBD1 (5 bases). CDR1 is SGHRS and CDR2 is YFSETQ in the germline V gene. This CDR3 contains 17 residues. The germline V and J ends were trimmed by 4 bases and 0 bases, with 14 bases remaining between them. The CDR3 sequence is CASSASSGFSGANVLTF. CDR3 in DNA: TGCGCCAGCAGCGCCTCCTCAGGGTTCTCTGGGGCCAACGTCCTGACTTTC.

This clonotype appeared a few times. The chain recombines TRBV6-1 with TRBJ2-2; D gene unclear. Trimming cost V 2 bases and J 7 bases, with 14 bases left between them. The germline V gene encodes CDR1 MNHNS and CDR2 SASEGT. The CDR3 spans 15 residues. The CDR3 loop reads CASSEMALRGGELFF. DNA for the CDR3: TGTGCCAGCAGTGAAATGGCCCTTCGAGGCGGGGAGCTGTTTTTT.

With regard to this clonotype: This sequence may be a read error, since a much larger clone differs from it by one base. The chain employs TRBV12-3 or TRBV12-4 and TRBJ1-2, with D perhaps TRBD1 (5 bases). The CDR3 has 13 residues. The V end was cut by 7 bases, the J end by 4 bases, with 13 bases between. The CDR3 nucleotides read TGTGCCAGCAAATACGTCCAGGGCTATGGCTACACCTTC. Amino acids: CASKYVQGYGYTF.

V usage is TRBV20-1 and J usage is TRBJ1-1, with 8 bases lining up with TRBD1. CDR3 length equals 17 residues. Looked up from germline, CDR1 is DFQATT and CDR2 is SNEGSKA (reference sequence). V dropped 0 bases and J dropped 0; count of bases not matched to a gene: 9. CDR3 in amino acids: CSARDRQGSTLNTEAFF. For the CDR3, the DNA is TGCAGTGCTAGAGATCGACAGGGGTCCACCTTGAACACTGAAGCTTTCTTT.

The chain is built from TRBV15 and TRBJ2-5; D unclear. This CDR3 has 15 amino acids. The germline V gene encodes CDR1 LNHNV and CDR2 YYDKDF (reference sequence). The V end was cut by 1 base, the J end by 5 bases, with 14 bases between. CDR3 loop: CATSRAASSPETQYF. In DNA, the CDR3 is TGTGCCACCAGCAGAGCGGCGTCGTCCCCGGAGACCCAGTACTTC.

This clonotype has at least ten counts. The chain recombines TRBV6-5 with TRBJ1-1, with D perhaps TRBD1 (5 bases). The CDR3 has 13 amino acids. Germline assignment: CDR1 MNHEY and CDR2 SVGAGI. Deletions cut 2 bases from V and 3 bases from J, with 7 bases between. The CDR3 DNA reads TGTGCCAGCAGTTACGGACAATACACTGAAGCTTTCTTT. Its translation: CASSYGQYTEAFF.